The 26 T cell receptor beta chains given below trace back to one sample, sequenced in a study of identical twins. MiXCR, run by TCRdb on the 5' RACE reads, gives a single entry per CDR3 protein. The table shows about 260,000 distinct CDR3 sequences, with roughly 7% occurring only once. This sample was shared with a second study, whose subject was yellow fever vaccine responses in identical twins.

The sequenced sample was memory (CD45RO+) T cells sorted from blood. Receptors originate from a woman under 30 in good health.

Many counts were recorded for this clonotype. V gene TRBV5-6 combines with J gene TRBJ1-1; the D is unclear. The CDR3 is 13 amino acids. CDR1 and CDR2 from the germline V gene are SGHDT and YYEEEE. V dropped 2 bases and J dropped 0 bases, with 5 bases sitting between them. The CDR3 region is CASSFTVNTEAFF. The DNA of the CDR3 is TGTGCCAGCAGCTTCACAGTGAACACTGAAGCTTTCTTT.

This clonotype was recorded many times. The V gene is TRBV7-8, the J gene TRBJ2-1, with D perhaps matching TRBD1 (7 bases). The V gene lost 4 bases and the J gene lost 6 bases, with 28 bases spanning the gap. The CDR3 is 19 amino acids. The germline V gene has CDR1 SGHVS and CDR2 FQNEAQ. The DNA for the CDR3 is TGTGCCAGCAGCTCCCCCGGGCTAATAAGGAGGGGGCCCGGCAATGAGCAGTTCTTC. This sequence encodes CASSSPGLIRRGPGNEQFF.

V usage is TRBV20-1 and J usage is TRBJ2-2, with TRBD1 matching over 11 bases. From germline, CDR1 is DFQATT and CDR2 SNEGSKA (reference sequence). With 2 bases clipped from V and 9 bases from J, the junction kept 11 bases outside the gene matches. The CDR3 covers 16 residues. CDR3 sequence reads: CSARPVGQGASWELFF. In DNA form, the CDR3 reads TGCAGTGCTAGACCCGTTGGACAGGGGGCGTCTTGGGAGCTGTTTTTT.

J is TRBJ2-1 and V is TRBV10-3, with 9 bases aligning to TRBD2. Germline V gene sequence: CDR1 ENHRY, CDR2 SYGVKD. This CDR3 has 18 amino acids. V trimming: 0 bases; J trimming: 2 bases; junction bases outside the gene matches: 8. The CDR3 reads CAISESGREGLPYNEQFF. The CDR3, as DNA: TGTGCCATCAGTGAGTCGGGGCGGGAGGGCCTCCCCTACAATGAGCAGTTCTTC.

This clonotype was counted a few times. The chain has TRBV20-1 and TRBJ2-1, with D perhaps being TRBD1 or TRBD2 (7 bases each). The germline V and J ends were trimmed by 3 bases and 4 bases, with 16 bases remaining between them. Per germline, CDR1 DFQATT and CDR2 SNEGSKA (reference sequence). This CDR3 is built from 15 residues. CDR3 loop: CSASSRGGQYNEQFF. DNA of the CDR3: TGCAGTGCTAGCTCGAGGGGGGGACAGTACAATGAGCAGTTCTTC.

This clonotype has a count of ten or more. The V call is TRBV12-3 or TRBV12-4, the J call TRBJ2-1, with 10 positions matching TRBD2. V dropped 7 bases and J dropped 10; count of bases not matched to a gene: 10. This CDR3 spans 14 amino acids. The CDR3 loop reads CASILAGVLEEQFF. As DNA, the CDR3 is TGTGCCAGCATTCTAGCGGGAGTATTAGAGGAGCAGTTCTTC.

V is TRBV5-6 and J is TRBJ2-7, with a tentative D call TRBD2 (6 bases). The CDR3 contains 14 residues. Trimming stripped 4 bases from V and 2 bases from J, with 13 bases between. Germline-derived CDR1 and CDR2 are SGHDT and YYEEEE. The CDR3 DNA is TGTGCCAGCAGCAGAAACCGGGGGACCTACGAGCAGTACTTC. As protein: CASSRNRGTYEQYF.

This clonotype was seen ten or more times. The CDR3 region has the DNA TGTGCCAGCAGCTTAGAGGCTCAGGGAGGAACTGAAGCTTTCTTT. It codes for CASSLEAQGGTEAFF. The V call is TRBV7-6, the J call TRBJ1-1; tentatively, D is TRBD1 (5 bases). CDR3 size: 15 residues. Germline V gene sequence: CDR1 SGHVS, CDR2 FNYEAQ. V gave up 1 base and J gave up 5 bases, with 14 bases separating them.

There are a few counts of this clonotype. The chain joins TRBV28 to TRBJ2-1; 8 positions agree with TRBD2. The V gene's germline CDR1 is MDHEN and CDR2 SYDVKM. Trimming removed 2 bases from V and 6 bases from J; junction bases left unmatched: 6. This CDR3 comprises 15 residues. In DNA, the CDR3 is TGTGCCAGCAGTTTAAGGGGACTAGGGGGCAATGAGCAGTTCTTC. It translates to CASSLRGLGGNEQFF.

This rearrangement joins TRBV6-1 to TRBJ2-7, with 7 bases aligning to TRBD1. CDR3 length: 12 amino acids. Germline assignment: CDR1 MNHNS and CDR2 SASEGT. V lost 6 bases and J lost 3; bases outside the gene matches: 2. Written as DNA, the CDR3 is TGTGCCAGCAGAGGACAGGTCTACGAGCAGTACTTC. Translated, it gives CASRGQVYEQYF.

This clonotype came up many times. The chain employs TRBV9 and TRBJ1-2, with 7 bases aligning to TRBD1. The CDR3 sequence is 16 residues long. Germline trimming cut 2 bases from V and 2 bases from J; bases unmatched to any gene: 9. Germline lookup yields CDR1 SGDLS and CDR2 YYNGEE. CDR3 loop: CASSVATGAANYGYTF. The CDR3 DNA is TGTGCCAGCAGCGTCGCAACAGGGGCCGCCAACTATGGCTACACCTTC.

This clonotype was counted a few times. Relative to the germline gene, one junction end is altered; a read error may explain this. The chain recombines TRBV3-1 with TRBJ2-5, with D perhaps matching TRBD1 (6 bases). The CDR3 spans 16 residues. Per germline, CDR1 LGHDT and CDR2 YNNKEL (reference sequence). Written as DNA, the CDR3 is TGTGCCAGCAGCCTAAGATGGCACAGGGCCCAAGAGACCCAGTGCTTC. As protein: CASSLRWHRAQETQCF.

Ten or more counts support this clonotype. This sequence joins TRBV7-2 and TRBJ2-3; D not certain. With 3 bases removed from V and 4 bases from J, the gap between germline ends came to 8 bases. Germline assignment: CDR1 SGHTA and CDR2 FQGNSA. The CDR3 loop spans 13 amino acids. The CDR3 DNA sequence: TGTGCCAGCAGCTTGAGTCAGTCAGATACGCAGTATTTT. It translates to CASSLSQSDTQYF.

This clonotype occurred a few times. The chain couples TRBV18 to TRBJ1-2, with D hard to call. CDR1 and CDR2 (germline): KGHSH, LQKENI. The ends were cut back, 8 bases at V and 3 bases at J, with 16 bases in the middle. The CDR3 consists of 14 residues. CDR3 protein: CASARNSGDYGYTF. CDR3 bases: TGTGCCAGCGCTAGAAACAGCGGGGACTATGGCTACACCTTC.

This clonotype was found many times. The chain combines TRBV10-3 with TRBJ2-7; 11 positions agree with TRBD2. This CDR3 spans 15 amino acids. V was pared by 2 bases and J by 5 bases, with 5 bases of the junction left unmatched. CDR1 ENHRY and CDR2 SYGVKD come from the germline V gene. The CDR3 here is CAISEQGLAGDEQYF. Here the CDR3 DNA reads TGTGCCATCAGTGAGCAAGGACTAGCGGGTGACGAGCAGTACTTC.

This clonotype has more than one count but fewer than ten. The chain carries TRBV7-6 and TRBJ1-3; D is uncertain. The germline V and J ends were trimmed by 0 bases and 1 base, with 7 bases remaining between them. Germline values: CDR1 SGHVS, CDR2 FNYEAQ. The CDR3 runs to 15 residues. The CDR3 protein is CASSLAVASGNTIYF. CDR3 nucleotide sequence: TGTGCCAGCAGCTTAGCGGTGGCTTCTGGAAACACCATATATTTT.

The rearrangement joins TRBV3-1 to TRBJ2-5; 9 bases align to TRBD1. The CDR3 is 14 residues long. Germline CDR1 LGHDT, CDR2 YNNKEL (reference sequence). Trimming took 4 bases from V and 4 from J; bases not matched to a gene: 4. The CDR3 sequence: CASSLNRGPETQYF. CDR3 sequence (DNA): TGTGCCAGCAGCCTAAACAGGGGGCCAGAGACCCAGTACTTC.

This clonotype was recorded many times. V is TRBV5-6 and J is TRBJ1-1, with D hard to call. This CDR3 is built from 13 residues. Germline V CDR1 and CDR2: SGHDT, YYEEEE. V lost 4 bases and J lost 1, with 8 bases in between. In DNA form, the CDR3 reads TGTGCCAGCAGCAAAGTGAAGAACACTGAAGCTTTCTTT. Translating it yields CASSKVKNTEAFF.

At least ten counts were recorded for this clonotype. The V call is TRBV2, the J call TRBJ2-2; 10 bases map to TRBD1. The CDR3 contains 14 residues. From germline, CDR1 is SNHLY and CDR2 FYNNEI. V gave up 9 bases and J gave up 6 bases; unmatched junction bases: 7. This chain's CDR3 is CASNRDRGSGELFF. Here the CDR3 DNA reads TGTGCCAGTAACCGGGACAGGGGATCCGGGGAGCTGTTTTTT.

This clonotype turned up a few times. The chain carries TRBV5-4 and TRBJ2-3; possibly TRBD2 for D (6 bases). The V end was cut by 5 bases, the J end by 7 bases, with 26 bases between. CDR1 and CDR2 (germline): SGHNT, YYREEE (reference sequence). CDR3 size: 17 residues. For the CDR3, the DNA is TGTGCCAGCAGTCTTGATCCGGTAGCGGCTGGGGTGTATACGCAGTATTTT. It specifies CASSLDPVAAGVYTQYF.

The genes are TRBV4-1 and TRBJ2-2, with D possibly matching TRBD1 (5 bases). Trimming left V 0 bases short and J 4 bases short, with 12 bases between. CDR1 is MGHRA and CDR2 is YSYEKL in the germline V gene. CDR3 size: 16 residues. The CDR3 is CASSQEGWGRTGELFF. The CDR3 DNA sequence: TGCGCCAGCAGCCAAGAAGGGTGGGGCCGCACCGGGGAGCTGTTTTTT.

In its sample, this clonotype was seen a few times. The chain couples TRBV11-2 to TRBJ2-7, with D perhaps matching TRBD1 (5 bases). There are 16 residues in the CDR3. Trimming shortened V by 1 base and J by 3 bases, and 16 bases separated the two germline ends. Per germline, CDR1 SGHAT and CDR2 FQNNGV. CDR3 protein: CASSLGWGPGDYEQYV. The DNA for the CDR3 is TGTGCCAGCAGCTTAGGGTGGGGCCCTGGCGACTACGAGCAGTACGTC.

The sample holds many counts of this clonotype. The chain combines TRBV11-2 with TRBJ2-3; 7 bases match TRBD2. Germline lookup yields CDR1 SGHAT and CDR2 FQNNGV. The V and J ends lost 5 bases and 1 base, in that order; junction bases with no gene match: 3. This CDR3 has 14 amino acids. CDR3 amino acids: CASSQSGGTDTQYF. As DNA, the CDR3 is TGTGCCAGCAGCCAGAGCGGGGGCACAGATACGCAGTATTTT.

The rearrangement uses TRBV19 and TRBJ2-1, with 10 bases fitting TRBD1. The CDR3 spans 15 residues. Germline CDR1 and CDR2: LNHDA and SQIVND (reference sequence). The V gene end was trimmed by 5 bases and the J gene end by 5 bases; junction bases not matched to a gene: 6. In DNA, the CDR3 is TGTGCCAGTAGTGATAGACAGGGGGCTAACAATGAGCAGTTCTTC. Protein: CASSDRQGANNEQFF. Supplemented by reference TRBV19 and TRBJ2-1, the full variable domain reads DGGITQSPKYLFRKEGQNVTLSCEQNLNHDAMYWYRQDPGQGLRLIYYSQIVNDFQKGDIAEGYSVSREKKESFPLTVTSAQKNPTAFYLCASSDRQGANNEQFFGPGTRLTVL.

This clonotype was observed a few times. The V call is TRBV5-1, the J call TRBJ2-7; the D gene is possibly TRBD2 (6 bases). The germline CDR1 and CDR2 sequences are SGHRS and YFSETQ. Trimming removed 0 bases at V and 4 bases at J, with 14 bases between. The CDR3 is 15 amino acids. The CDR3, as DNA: TGCGCCAGCAGCTTGGGGGGTAGCGGTGGGTACGAGCAGTACTTC. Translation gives CASSLGGSGGYEQYF.

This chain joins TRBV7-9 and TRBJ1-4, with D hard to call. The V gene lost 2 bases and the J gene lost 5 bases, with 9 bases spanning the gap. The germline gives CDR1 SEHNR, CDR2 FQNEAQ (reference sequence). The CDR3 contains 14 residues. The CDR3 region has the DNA TGTGCCAGCAGCTTATTTGCCACAAATGAAAAACTGTTTTTT. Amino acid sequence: CASSLFATNEKLFF.